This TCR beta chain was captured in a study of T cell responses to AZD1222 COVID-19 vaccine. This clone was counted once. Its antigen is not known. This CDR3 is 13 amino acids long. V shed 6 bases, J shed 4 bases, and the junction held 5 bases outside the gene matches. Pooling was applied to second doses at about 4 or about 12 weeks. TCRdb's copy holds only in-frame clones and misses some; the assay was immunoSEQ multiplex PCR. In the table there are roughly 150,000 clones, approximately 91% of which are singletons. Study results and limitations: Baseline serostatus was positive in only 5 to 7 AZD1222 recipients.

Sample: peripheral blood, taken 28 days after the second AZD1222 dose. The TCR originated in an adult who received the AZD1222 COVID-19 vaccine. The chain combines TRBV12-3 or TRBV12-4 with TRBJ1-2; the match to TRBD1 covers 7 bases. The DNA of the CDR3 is TGTGCCAGCAGGGAGGACAGGATCTATGGCTACACCTTC. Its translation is CASREDRIYGYTF.